One sample yielded the 12 T cell receptor beta chains listed below, sequenced in a study of blood T cell repertoires in COVID-19. Using immunoSEQ multiplex PCR, the repertoire was profiled, and TCRdb retains in-frame clones only, with some absent. The repertoire has 200,000 to 250,000 clones, roughly four fifths of them found once; the top ten carry approximately 12%. The sequencing sample was made of peripheral blood. These receptors were obtained from a woman aged 35 to 49 with acute or convalescent COVID-19.

This chain links TRBV5-1 with TRBJ1-1; D ambiguous. V was clipped by 0 bases and J by 5 bases, with 11 bases between them. Germline CDR1 reads SGHRS; CDR2 reads YFSETQ. This CDR3 contains 14 residues. DNA for the CDR3: TGCGCCAGCAGCTTGGCGGGAGGAGATACTGAAGCTTTCTTT. It encodes CASSLAGGDTEAFF. Full variable domain (missing parts from reference TRBV5-1 and TRBJ1-1): KAGVTQTPRYLIKTRGQQVTLSCSPISGHRSVSWYQQTPGQGLQFLFEYFSETQRNKGNFPGRFSGRQFSNSRSEMNVSTLELGDSALYLCASSLAGGDTEAFFGQGTRLTVV.

Only a few counts were recorded for this clone. Other nucleotide sequences in the sample specify the same CDR3. The rearrangement joins TRBV9 to TRBJ2-2, with D tentatively TRBD2 (6 bases). Trimming cost V 2 bases and J 5 bases, with 7 bases left between them. Germline V lookup: CDR1 SGDLS, CDR2 YYNGEE. CDR3 size: 13 residues. CDR3 DNA sequence: TGTGCCAGCAGCGTTCGGGGGACCGGGGAGCTGTTTTTT. Translation gives CASSVRGTGELFF.

This clone was seen a single time. V and J are TRBV6-1 and TRBJ2-3; D is uncertain. Germline loops: CDR1 MNHNS, CDR2 SASEGT. V lost 8 bases and J lost 0, with 9 bases in between. The CDR3 runs to 13 residues. CDR3 loop: CASHMSSTDTQYF. CDR3 bases: TGTGCCAGCCACATGTCCAGCACAGATACGCAGTATTTT.

The rearrangement links TRBV11-2 to TRBJ1-3, with D perhaps TRBD1 (6 bases). V lost 1 base, J lost 0 bases, and 13 bases lay in between. CDR1 and CDR2 (germline): SGHAT, FQNNGV. This CDR3 comprises 17 residues. The CDR3 DNA reads TGTGCCAGCAGCTTAGCGTCAGGGGCCCACTCTGGAAACACCATATATTTT. The encoded protein is CASSLASGAHSGNTIYF.

Concerning this clone itself: Other DNA sequences from this sample encode an identical CDR3 as well. J is TRBJ1-4 and V is TRBV19, with unresolved D. Trimming took 2 bases from V and 7 from J, leaving 2 bases between them. Germline V CDR1 and CDR2: LNHDA, SQIVND (reference sequence). CDR3 length equals 11 residues. The CDR3: CASSIREKLFF. CDR3 in DNA: TGTGCCAGTAGTATACGTGAAAAACTGTTTTTT.

J is TRBJ2-5 and V is TRBV6-2 or TRBV6-3; D may be TRBD2 (6 bases). V was clipped by 6 bases and J by 6 bases, with 14 bases between them. CDR1 MNHEY and CDR2 SVGEGT come from the germline V gene. The CDR3 loop spans 13 amino acids. CDR3 DNA sequence: TGTGCCAGCAGCACTACTAGCTCGAAGACCCAGTACTTC. Encoded protein: CASSTTSSKTQYF.

The rearrangement joins TRBV19 to TRBJ2-7, with a weak D call TRBD1 (6 bases). The V end was cut by 3 bases, the J end by 5 bases, with 14 bases between. CDR3 length: 14 residues. The germline V gene has CDR1 LNHDA and CDR2 SQIVND (reference sequence). CDR3 sequence: CASSMTGGSHEQYF. In DNA, the CDR3 is TGTGCCAGTAGTATGACAGGCGGGTCCCACGAGCAGTACTTC.

This sequence joins TRBV5-1 and TRBJ1-1; 8 bases agree with TRBD1. The V segment lost 2 bases and the J segment 9 bases; nucleotides outside the gene matches: 12. CDR3 length: 15 amino acids. Per germline, CDR1 SGHRS and CDR2 YFSETQ. The CDR3 loop reads CASSFDRTGRPKAFF. The CDR3 nucleotides read TGCGCCAGCAGCTTCGACCGGACAGGGCGCCCCAAAGCTTTCTTT.

In its sample, this clone was seen a few times. V usage is TRBV19 and J usage is TRBJ2-7; D unclear. CDR3 length: 13 residues. With 2 bases removed from V and 6 bases from J, the gap between germline ends came to 11 bases. Per germline, CDR1 LNHDA and CDR2 SQIVND (reference sequence). The CDR3 DNA reads as TGTGCCAGTAGTATAAACCTAGTCGCCGAGCAGTACTTC. It specifies CASSINLVAEQYF.

This sequence joins TRBV6-1 and TRBJ2-3; TRBD2 agrees at 10 bases. J was trimmed by 2 bases and V by 3 bases; bases with no gene match: 5. Germline CDR1 MNHNS, CDR2 SASEGT. The CDR3 has 16 amino acids. DNA of the CDR3: TGTGCCAGCAGTGAGCTAGCGGGGGCCTCCACAGATACGCAGTATTTT. Translated, it gives CASSELAGASTDTQYF.

This chain joins TRBV5-1 and TRBJ2-2; D perhaps matches TRBD1 (6 bases). This CDR3 spans 15 amino acids. CDR1 is SGHRS, CDR2 YFSETQ, per germline. Trimming cost V 0 bases and J 4 bases, with 10 bases left between them. The CDR3 protein is CASSLVLGGTGELFF. The CDR3 DNA reads as TGCGCCAGCAGCTTGGTTTTAGGGGGCACCGGGGAGCTGTTTTTT.

This chain connects TRBV30 to TRBJ2-3; tentative D call: TRBD1 (5 bases). The CDR3 has 12 amino acids. CDR1 and CDR2 from the germline V gene are GTSNPN and SVGIG (reference sequence). Trimming removed 1 base from V and 11 bases from J, with 13 bases in between. Here the CDR3 reads CAWSERGPRQYF. Written as DNA, the CDR3 is TGTGCCTGGAGTGAAAGGGGCCCTAGGCAGTATTTT.